This T cell receptor (beta chain) derives from a study of T-cell memory formation after mild COVID-19. Study details: TCR clusters mostly belonged to single donors. Study observations and caveats: Day 15 to 85 contractors were CD4/CD8 balanced; later expanders leaned CD4+. CD4+ clones that contracted lay mainly in CM and EM; CD8+ ones lay in EMRA.

This CDR3 is 14 amino acids long. The V end was cut by 3 bases, the J end by 4 bases, with 12 bases between. Concerning this clonotype itself: Its specificity is unknown.

The TCR alpha and TCR beta cDNA libraries, bearing sample barcodes and UMIs, were generated by 5'RACE using constant-segment primers. MiXCR, applied by TCRdb to the 5' RACE reads, yields one record per CDR3 protein. This sample has roughly 150,000 distinct CDR3 sequences; 14% occur once, and the top ten carry about 29%. This chain uses TRBV12-3 or TRBV12-4 with TRBJ1-1; D uncertain. Sequencing input: PBMCs or a T cell subset sorted from them (not recorded which). The TCR comes from an adult woman who had mild COVID-19 (a few samples of this study predate the infection). Cell type and time point are not known. CDR3: CASSFSGEVTEAFF. As DNA, the CDR3 is TGTGCCAGCAGTTTTTCCGGGGAGGTCACTGAAGCTTTCTTT.